This TCR beta chain was identified in a study of cytomegalovirus exposure and HLA in healthy donors (dated by TCRdb to 2015 to 2018). Regarding the study in general: An earlier analysis of approximately 640 of the donors reported more than 250 Gb of sequence data and 120 million or so unique TCR beta sequences from 150 million to 200 million T cells. Every repertoire in the discovery cohort had been generated on one and the same sequencing platform. Roughly 300 gigabases of sequencing data and tens of millions of unique TCR sequences were included in an early release covering around 650 HLA-typed donors. In the later analysis, no new phenotypic data were used to find candidate immune exposures; instead, reliance was placed on TCR beta sequences and their occurrence across donors. A later genetic analysis used genome-wide SNP genotypes for about three fifths of the 666 donors, treating that subset as a discovery cohort. Class I and class II HLA loci were covered by the typing at four-digit resolution. Roughly five DR-DQ haplotypes were handled as single units for association and clustering because linkage in the cohort was strong. Among roughly 370 genotyped donors of the cohort, an average of around 240,000 unique TCR beta nucleotide sequences were sequenced per donor, roughly 20% of them non-productive. To decide whether each TCR beta V gene segment behaved as functional or pseudogenic, an earlier analysis of some 580 of the donors relied on high-throughput TCR beta sequencing. Typing coverage varied by locus: about 620-630 donors for A, B, C, DRB1 and DQB1; 522 for DQA1; more than 600 for DPA1; approximately 450 for DPB1. Besides the first cohort of more than 650 subjects, a separate validation cohort made up of around 120 different subjects was used. The T cell repertoires of roughly 660 subjects were profiled by immunosequencing and related to cytomegalovirus serostatus. Of the 350 to 450 genotyped donors, less than 90% were placed in the genetic ancestry cluster associated with self-reported Caucasian donors. Donor age, sex, ethnicity and CMV serostatus were compiled alongside the repertoire data. The study aimed to test whether signatures of past pathogen exposure could be identified by cataloging public T cell receptors. In a later analysis, previously published TCR beta repertoires from several hundred donors were re-analyzed and high-resolution HLA genotyping was added so that TCR occurrence patterns could be studied. To predict cytomegalovirus infection status, the study combined high-throughput TCR immunosequencing, statistical association of individual TCRs with disease status, and machine learning.

The cohort was made up of 500 to 850 healthy bone marrow donors. At the time of sampling, every cohort member was nominally healthy, though immune exposures that went unrecorded were likely present. The donor tested CMV seropositive and was one of the 289 seropositive cohort members. Each donor provided a peripheral blood sample, and peripheral blood mononuclear cells were used for TCR beta sequencing. The Qiagen DNeasy Blood Extraction Kit was used to extract genomic DNA from the blood cell samples. Library prep was done by the immunoSEQ multiplex PCR assay. For the multiplex PCR, a mixture combining 60 forward primers for TCR Vbeta segments and 13 reverse primers for TCR Jbeta segments was used. A multiplex PCR assay on genomic DNA amplified the CDR3 region of rearranged TCR beta genes. The amplified TCR beta libraries were sequenced on the Illumina HiSeq System as 87-base-pair reads. Processing in the source paper ran as follows. A later analysis counted 75 million to 100 million unique TCR beta chains across the 670 or so repertoires, and roughly 11 million of these chains were shared by at least two donors. A nearest-neighbor algorithm error-corrected the raw reads and collapsed the reads into unique sequences, merging closely related sequences to remove PCR and sequencing errors. CDR3 sequences were aligned to IMGT reference sequences to assign V, D and J gene segments. Each retained sequence needed at least a six-nucleotide match to both a V gene segment and a J gene segment. A rearrangement counted as productive if the CDR3 had no stop codons and remained in frame with V and J, and every other rearrangement counted as non-productive. CDR3 was defined by IMGT convention, running from the second conserved V-encoded cysteine to the conserved J-encoded phenylalanine. In an earlier analysis of just under 600 of the donors, sequences lacking an unambiguous match to a single V gene segment were excluded. An earlier analysis of a few hundred of the donors called V segments functional above 56.7% productive rearrangements and segregating when the between-donor standard deviation exceeded 5%. A statistical classification framework was built for diagnosing cytomegalovirus status from the catalog of TCR beta chain sequences. In a later analysis, V and J genes were assigned by comparing TCR nucleotide sequences against IMGT/GENE-DB human TR gene sequences. A later analysis assigned CDR3 sequences and most-parsimonious VDJ recombination scenarios with the TCRdist pipeline. In a later analysis, each TCR beta chain was defined by its CDR3 amino acid sequence together with its V-gene family, and reads lacking a unique V-gene family were excluded. As a way to deal with suspected cross-contamination and a sequencing artifact, a later analysis dropped 450 to 600 nucleotide sequences that were highly shared and had low generation probability. A later analysis calculated a clonal expansion index for each public chain from normalized within-repertoire ranks of inferred template counts. A later analysis computed generation probabilities with a VDJ recombination model fitted to out-of-frame rearrangements, and checked the results against IGoR. A later analysis scored TCR-TCR, TCR-HLA and TCR-CMV co-occurrence with hypergeometric tests, applying a repertoire-size bias correction to TCR pairs. False discovery rates were estimated in a later analysis by permuting HLA or CMV assignments 20 times. In a later analysis, co-occurring TCRs were grouped with DBSCAN, and TCRdist sequence similarity was added when clustering was performed within HLA-allele-positive subsets. Repertoires with fewer than 30,000 or more than 120,000 public chains were left out of co-occurrence clustering, as were a handful of repertoires with anomalous nucleotide sharing. TCRdb limited this immuneACCESS table to in-frame rearrangements with V and J called. A share of clones is missing; checked studies link under half to unresolved V genes, and the rest is unexplained. From that table come the V and J calls and clone size; the DNA was used to work out D and trimming. The sample yields 150,000 to 200,000 clones; around 77% were counted once. The top ten clones comprise around 1.9% of the sample.

Measured from the cysteine to the phenylalanine, the CDR3 is 12 residues long. Of the read, only the CDR3 DNA is kept; its 36 bases are in frame from base 1. Sequences MDHEN (CDR1) and SYDVKM (CDR2) are obtained from the germline V gene. Germline trimming: 8 bases from V, 6 bases from J; junction bases outside gene matches: 5. Comments on this clone: Its antigen is currently not known. Per-base qualities were not stored, and no clone one base away is much larger.

What the study reported, not specific to this receptor: When HLA alleles, especially DR and DQ, strongly co-occurred, TCR associations were difficult to assign to individual alleles. In a later analysis, HLA-associated TCR beta chains showed more clonal expansion and lower generation probabilities than non-associated chains that were equally common. Specific HLA alleles were associated with 16,951 TCR beta sequences at a false discovery rate of 0.05 in a later analysis. A later genetic analysis associated a missense DCLRE1C variant with V-gene and J-gene trimming of TCR beta chains, and an independent cohort replicated the association. Presence/absence analyses assumed roughly uniform sequencing depth across donors, an assumption that may not hold. In the study, 164 TCR beta chains were listed as associated with cytomegalovirus. This cohort had only TCR beta chains sequenced, and the lack of alpha or paired-chain data limited which features could be detected. The only immune exposure information available for the cohort was CMV serostatus. Because some donors lacked HLA typing at each locus, the association tests relied only on the typed subset. It was suggested by the authors that the approach could potentially be generalized to other disease states and immunological phenotypes. A later genetic analysis reported fewer N-insertions in productive TCRs among donors in an Asian-associated ancestry cluster than the approximately 670-donor mean. A later analysis found that TCR association rates varied across HLA loci, with DRB1 alleles showing the most associated TCRs and HLA-C alleles the fewest. A further reported finding was that TCR beta sequences accurately predicted the HLA-A and HLA-B alleles for most subjects in the first cohort. Most TCR sequences were observed very rarely across donors, whereas some public TCRs were present in many individuals. Cytomegalovirus status was reported to be diagnosed by the classifier with high specificity and sensitivity in both the original and validation cohorts. The 87-base-pair reads could not distinguish some IMGT-functional V segments, including TRBV6-2 and TRBV6-3, so those segments were excluded. In an earlier analysis of some 500 of the donors, most TCR beta V segments appeared in productive rearrangements about 90% or about 30% of the time, broadly matching IMGT annotations. A cluster of highly shared sequence variants was judged likely to represent a technical artifact of the sequencing pipeline. Three of the identified cytomegalovirus-associated TCR beta chains were confirmed in vitro to be specific for cytomegalovirus antigens. Linkage disequilibrium might explain the correlated functional status among segregating V segments, but an unknown experimental factor could not be excluded. Several of the top co-occurrence clusters appeared to be linked to parvovirus B19, influenza, CMV and Epstein-Barr virus, according to a later analysis. Most CMV-associated TCR beta chains appeared to be HLA-restricted in a later analysis, and the HLA associations seemed to be driven largely by CMV exposure. Seventeen rarely observed V segments, including chromosome 9 orphons, were excluded from the earlier analysis of about 600 of the donors because counts were too low.

Recombination linked TRBV28 to TRBJ1-2, and TRBD1 aligns with 8 junction nucleotides. This TCR derives from a woman younger than 45 in good health and CMV-seropositive. Source material: PBMCs. At the DNA level, the sequence is TGTGCCAGCGCCTGGACAGGGAATGGCTACACCTTC. Its translation reads: CASAWTGNGYTF.